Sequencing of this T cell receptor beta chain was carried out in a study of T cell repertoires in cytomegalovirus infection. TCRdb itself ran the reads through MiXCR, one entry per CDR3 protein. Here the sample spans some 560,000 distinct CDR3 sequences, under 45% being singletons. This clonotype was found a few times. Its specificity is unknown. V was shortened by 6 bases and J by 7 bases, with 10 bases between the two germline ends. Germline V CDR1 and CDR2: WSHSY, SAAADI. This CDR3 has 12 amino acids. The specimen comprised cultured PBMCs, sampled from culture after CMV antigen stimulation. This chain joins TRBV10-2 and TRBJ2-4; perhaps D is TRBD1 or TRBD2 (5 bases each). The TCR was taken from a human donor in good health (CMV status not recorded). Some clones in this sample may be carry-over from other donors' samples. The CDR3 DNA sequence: TGCGCCAGCAGGGGGGAAGGGAACATTCAGTACTTC. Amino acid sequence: CASRGEGNIQYF.